A single TCR beta chain is shown here with its context. It has no known antigen specificity. Base quality data are lacking; no much larger clone is found one base away. This sample is drawn from a study of blood T cell repertoires in COVID-19 (dated by TCRdb to about 2020). Some background on the complete study: The collaborator samples originated in the United States, Italy and Spain and spanned the acute and convalescent phases of COVID-19. Nearly every sample came with metadata listing a de-identified subject ID, COVID-19 status, age in years and sex. The prospective study material was composed of cDNA or gDNA derived from T cells, B-cell-depleted T cells, or PBMCs. The samples were drawn from the first 160 participants of the ongoing ImmuneRACE study and from over 950 subjects provided by 6 global collaborators. The repertoires were released in a freely available public database meant as a resource for research on the immune response to SARS-CoV-2. Where available, HLA class I and class II types were obtained from metadata supplied by the sample provider rather than from assay-based typing. Deeply sampled blood TCRbeta repertoires from subjects exposed to, actively infected with, or recovered from COVID-19 were included in the dataset.

Trimming takes 4 bases off V and 5 bases off J; junction bases not matched to a gene: 12. Reading from cysteine to phenylalanine, the CDR3 counts 16 amino acids. Only CDR3 DNA remains: 48 bases, in frame from the first base. Via the germline V gene (reference sequence), CDR1 is SEHNR and CDR2 FQNEAQ. The paper as a whole reports these results and caveats: The quantity of clinical and demographic metadata differed by source and by participant and was supplied without curation.

Participants in the prospective study were enrolled through a virtual design, were aged roughly 18 to 90 years, and lived in fewer than 30 United States geographic areas. In the prospective study, participants were assigned to cohorts based on the clinical history participants reported in a screening survey and a study questionnaire. In the prospective study, whole blood, serum and a nasopharyngeal or oropharyngeal swab were collected from each participant by mobile phlebotomists. Participants in the prospective study had the option to provide additional blood draws and questionnaires over a roughly 2-month period. Before DNA extraction, blood samples from the prospective study were shipped at room temperature or frozen. The immunoSEQ Assay, a bias-controlled multiplex PCR, was used to amplify TCRbeta CDR3 regions from genomic DNA. The original methods were these. Within the assay, amplification of reference gene primers was used to estimate how many nucleated cells each sample contained. Sequence reads were collapsed and filtered to measure the absolute abundance of every unique TCRbeta CDR3 rearrangement. For each sample, productive Simpson clonality was calculated as the square root of Simpson's diversity index across productive rearrangements. TCRdb retrieved this table from immuneACCESS and kept in-frame rearrangements only. Not all clones are present; in checked studies, unresolved V genes account for under half, and no reason is known for the remainder. The V and J calls and clone size were taken over from that table, and D and trimming were inferred from the DNA. Recorded for this sample are approximately 180,000 clones; less than 85% of them occurred a single time. Around 5.5% of the sample is in the top ten clones.

Sequencing was done on a sample of PBMCs or T cells enriched from blood (not recorded which). The rearrangement combines TRBV7-9 with TRBJ2-3, with 7 middle bases fitting TRBD1. This receptor was taken from a woman aged 60-75 years with acute COVID-19. The CDR3 reads CASSWGQTRNQDTQYF. The DNA sequence is as follows: TGTGCCAGCAGCTGGGGACAGACTCGTAATCAAGATACGCAGTATTTT.